The rows below give T cell receptor beta chains drawn from one sample of a study of Ad26.COV2.S vaccination and SARS-CoV-2 variants. Generated by immunoSEQ multiplex PCR, the TCRdb table keeps only in-frame clones and is missing some. The sample lists 400,000 to 450,000 clones, around 90% occurring once. The sequences come from peripheral blood, collected in a trial of Ad26.COV2.S vaccine versus placebo. All receptors derive from a person between 18 and 60 years old who received the Ad26.COV2.S COVID-19 vaccine or a placebo. The CDR3 runs from the conserved cysteine through the conserved F or W. The size entry is marked missing in some rows and otherwise reads once, few, many or a size class.

clone_size: -
v_call: TRBV13
cdr3_aa: CASSLDGPYEQYF

clone_size: once
v_call: TRBV12-3/TRBV12-4
cdr3_aa: CASWTVNTGELFF

clone_size: -
v_call: TRBV4-3
cdr3_aa: CASSPTISGNTIYF

clone_size: -
v_call: TRBV19
cdr3_aa: CASSMMAGGNEKLFF

clone_size: -
v_call: TRBV7-8
cdr3_aa: CASSLVGPTSSGNTIYF

clone_size: -
v_call: TRBV7-9
cdr3_aa: CASSLPRGGNYEQYF

clone_size: -
v_call: TRBV6-5
cdr3_aa: CASSYRAGATDTQYF

clone_size: -
v_call: TRBV2
cdr3_aa: CASSRDRGNEKLFF

clone_size: few
v_call: TRBV5-4
cdr3_aa: CASSPWDRHSYEQYF

clone_size: -
v_call: TRBV3-1/TRBV3-2
cdr3_aa: CASSQDEGGVDEQYF

clone_size: -
v_call: TRBV6-1
cdr3_aa: CASSEAVGAGQPQHF

clone_size: -
v_call: TRBV7-2
cdr3_aa: CASSLGGTSGHQETQYF

clone_size: -
v_call: TRBV4-3
cdr3_aa: CASSQPTPSTDTQYF

clone_size: -
v_call: TRBV7-2
cdr3_aa: CASSLVASTDTQYF

clone_size: -
v_call: TRBV13
cdr3_aa: CASSPPMRDTGELFF

clone_size: -
v_call: TRBV28
cdr3_aa: CASSQRTDPGTQYF

clone_size: -
v_call: TRBV3-1/TRBV3-2
cdr3_aa: CASSQEGTGLRYGYTF

clone_size: -
v_call: TRBV7-2
cdr3_aa: CASSVSESSYNEQFF

clone_size: -
v_call: TRBV2
cdr3_aa: CASRAQGNTEAFF

clone_size: -
v_call: TRBV7-2
cdr3_aa: CASSLELGIGDRTGNEQFF

clone_size: -
v_call: TRBV6-5
cdr3_aa: CASRNSPLDNEQFF

clone_size: -
v_call: TRBV28
cdr3_aa: CASARGGGLTGELFF

clone_size: -
v_call: TRBV7-9
cdr3_aa: CASSRSIGYSYEQYF

clone_size: -
v_call: TRBV7-2
cdr3_aa: CASSLSRDTEAFF

clone_size: -
v_call: TRBV7-8
cdr3_aa: CASSLGVGGPRPTDTQYF

clone_size: -
v_call: TRBV4-2
cdr3_aa: CASQGLAGGIYEQYF

clone_size: -
v_call: TRBV19
cdr3_aa: CASSISGVDQPQHF

clone_size: -
v_call: TRBV6-4
cdr3_aa: CASSDSMAGANVLTF

clone_size: once
v_call: TRBV10-3
cdr3_aa: CAISDLGAGANVLTF

clone_size: -
v_call: TRBV10-3
cdr3_aa: CAISAPGLGAEQYF

clone_size: -
v_call: TRBV5-4
cdr3_aa: CASSLDGSYGYTF

clone_size: -
v_call: TRBV7-9
cdr3_aa: CASSLTVEAFF

clone_size: -
v_call: TRBV3-1/TRBV3-2
cdr3_aa: CASRRTAYNEQFF

clone_size: -
v_call: TRBV7-2
cdr3_aa: CASREIQGGGYTF

clone_size: -
v_call: TRBV5-1
cdr3_aa: CASRMGAGVGNEQFF

clone_size: -
v_call: TRBV18
cdr3_aa: CASSPQEGLAVNTQYF

clone_size: -
v_call: TRBV5-5
cdr3_aa: CASSFRGWRVEDTGELFF

clone_size: -
v_call: TRBV4-3
cdr3_aa: CASSQDLMQGVGYTF

clone_size: -
v_call: TRBV23-1
cdr3_aa: CASSRGAPSSGNTIYF

clone_size: once
v_call: TRBV30
cdr3_aa: CAWSVRSMDRPYEQYF

clone_size: -
v_call: TRBV30
cdr3_aa: CAWSLPDQKTEAFF

clone_size: -
v_call: TRBV6-5
cdr3_aa: CASSYGGLPGTEAFF

clone_size: -
v_call: TRBV20-1
cdr3_aa: CSAGINQPQHF

clone_size: -
v_call: TRBV5-5
cdr3_aa: CASSLYRDRGPYEQYF

clone_size: -
v_call: TRBV7-2
cdr3_aa: CASSRYGGSGLQYF

clone_size: -
v_call: TRBV5-1
cdr3_aa: CASSPGLAGYSYNEQFF